A selection of T cell receptor beta chains follows, all from one sample in a study of shared clonotypes between healthy human individuals. Assay used: immunoSEQ multiplex PCR; TCRdb lists only in-frame clones, some missing. The table lists 2 million to 3 million clones, roughly 93% of them singletons. Sequencing was carried out using naive CD4+ T cells from PBMCs. These receptors were obtained from a man between 18 and 35 years old in good health. Some clones in this sample may be carry-over from other donors' samples. The CDR3 runs from the conserved cysteine through the conserved F or W.

len: 14
v_gene: TRBV19
CDR3aa: CASSDDFAKNIQYF

len: 14
v_gene: TRBV28
CDR3aa: CASRLGGAGHEQYF

len: 13
v_gene: TRBV9
CDR3aa: CASSFWGPHEQYF

len: 16
v_gene: TRBV7-9
CDR3aa: CASSPGGTGSSYEQYF

len: 13
v_gene: TRBV19
CDR3aa: CASSIDPTGGYTF

len: 15
v_gene: TRBV7-9
CDR3aa: CASSPHSGGQETQYF

len: 13
v_gene: TRBV2
CDR3aa: CAGRQTGNEKLFF

len: 14
v_gene: TRBV5-1
CDR3aa: CASSPDRPNQPQHF

len: 11
v_gene: TRBV6-5
CDR3aa: CASSYSEEQYF

len: 16
v_gene: TRBV7-2
CDR3aa: CASSLNRDPGTDTQYF

len: 16
v_gene: TRBV7-2
CDR3aa: CASSPGQGALATEAFF

len: 14
v_gene: TRBV2
CDR3aa: CASSESGRNGELFF

len: 16
v_gene: TRBV19
CDR3aa: CASRSLGQGNTGELFF

len: 12
v_gene: TRBV6-4
CDR3aa: CASSDLFGGYTF

len: 11
v_gene: TRBV7-3
CDR3aa: CASSPPSTQYF

len: 14
v_gene: TRBV5-8
CDR3aa: CASSTGAGRYEQYF

len: 12
v_gene: TRBV7-6
CDR3aa: CASTPGGDIQYF

len: 11
v_gene: TRBV6-1
CDR3aa: CASSEKGGGLF

len: 20
v_gene: TRBV5-1
CDR3aa: CASSLATGTGIPSSGNTIYF

len: 13
v_gene: TRBV5-1
CDR3aa: CASSFEGEETQYF

len: 14
v_gene: TRBV27
CDR3aa: CASSWGTGNTEAFF

len: 15
v_gene: TRBV11-2
CDR3aa: CASSLTFGLNNEQFF

len: 15
v_gene: TRBV28
CDR3aa: CASSTMGQQDEKLFF

len: 14
v_gene: TRBV9
CDR3aa: CASSASGSTDTQYF

len: 15
v_gene: TRBV10-2
CDR3aa: CASSESPGKNTEAFF

len: 15
v_gene: TRBV7-2
CDR3aa: CASSAPGAATGELFF

len: 14
v_gene: TRBV29-1
CDR3aa: CSVVRDRGLNEQFF

len: 14
v_gene: TRBV5-1
CDR3aa: CASEAGQPNTEAFF

len: 15
v_gene: TRBV21-1
CDR3aa: CASNLDRGSYNEQFF

len: 15
v_gene: TRBV9
CDR3aa: CASSADSGQLETQYF